This is a list of T cell receptor beta chains from one sample in a study of Tregs in tolerant kidney transplant recipients. Generated by immunoSEQ multiplex PCR, the TCRdb table keeps only in-frame clones and is missing some. The repertoire consists of 90,000 or so clones, with 93% occurring once and the leading ten covering under 2%. The sample consisted of CD4+ T cells from blood (PBMCs), taken 12 months after the transplant. Receptors were obtained from a human patient who received a combined kidney and bone marrow transplant. The graft donor may account for some of the T cells. Each CDR3 is given with its conserved first and last residue. D genes are given only for firm matches.

TRBJ1-4,TRBV30,TRBD1,TGTGCCTGGAGTGGACAGGGGAAAATGAGAAAACTGTTTTTT,CAWSGQGKMRKLFF
TRBJ1-6,TRBV10-3,NA,TGTGCCATTGGACAAGGGGGTAATTCACCCCTCCACTTT,CAIGQGGNSPLHF
TRBJ2-5,TRBV5-6,NA,TGTGCCAGCAGCTTGGCGGACAGTCAAGAGACCCAGTACTTC,CASSLADSQETQYF
TRBJ1-2,TRBV7-2,NA,TGTGCCAGCAGCTTATCTTCCCGCGCCTATGGCTACACCTTC,CASSLSSRAYGYTF
TRBJ2-1,TRBV7-2,NA,TGTGCCAGCAGCTTAGCGGGAGTGCCCTACAATGAGCAGTTCTTC,CASSLAGVPYNEQFF
TRBJ2-3,TRBV9,TRBD2,TGTGCCAGCAGCGTAGCGGCTGAGGGACTAGCGGGAAATACGCAGTATTTT,CASSVAAEGLAGNTQYF
TRBJ1-2,TRBV6-1,NA,TGTGCCGCGGGCGGTCGGGGGGTCTATGGCTACACCTTC,CAAGGRGVYGYTF
TRBJ2-3,TRBV29-1,NA,TGCAGCGTTGCTACCTTCACAGATACGCAGTATTTT,CSVATFTDTQYF
TRBJ2-2,TRBV6-4,NA,TGTGCCAGCAAGACGACAGGGAACACCGGGGAGCTGTTTTTT,CASKTTGNTGELFF
TRBJ1-2,TRBV6-5,NA,TGTGCCACCGCCAGGGCCTCCGGGAACTATGGCTACACCTTC,CATARASGNYGYTF
TRBJ2-3,TRBV10-3,TRBD2,TGTGCCATCAGTACCGGGACTAGCGGGAGAGGGTCAGATACGCAGTATTTT,CAISTGTSGRGSDTQYF